These 9 T cell receptor beta chains originate from one sample sequenced in a study of CD8 T cells in ankylosing spondylitis. MiXCR, applied by TCRdb to the 5' RACE reads, yields one record per CDR3 protein. The sample has 200,000 to 300,000 distinct CDR3 sequences, approximately 8% seen once. Specimen: blood, either unsorted or a sorted T cell fraction (not recorded which). These receptors all come from a female donor with ankylosing spondylitis or in good health (not recorded which).

This clonotype has a count of ten or more. This chain links TRBV6-5 with TRBJ2-1, with D perhaps matching TRBD2 (5 bases). V lost 7 bases, J lost 10 bases, and 14 bases lay in between. The length of the CDR3 is 12 residues. Germline V gene lookup returns CDR1 MNHEY and CDR2 SVGAGI. For the CDR3, the DNA is TGTGCCAGCATTTCCCCCCGACTAGAGCAGTTCTTC. Protein product: CASISPRLEQFF.

The table lists this clonotype with many counts. The chain has TRBV10-1 and TRBJ2-1; D is possibly TRBD1 or TRBD2 (6 bases each). There are 14 residues in the CDR3. The germline CDR1 and CDR2 sequences are WNHNN and SYGVQD (reference sequence). Deletions cut 0 bases from V and 5 bases from J, with 8 bases between. The CDR3 protein is CASSESGGNNEQFF. CDR3 sequence (DNA): TGCGCCAGCAGTGAGTCAGGGGGGAACAATGAGCAGTTCTTC.

This clonotype was detected many times. This chain links TRBV10-3 with TRBJ2-7; 8 positions agree with TRBD1. Germline CDR1 is ENHRY and CDR2 is SYGVKD. The CDR3 contains 14 residues. J was trimmed by 4 bases and V by 3 bases; bases with no gene match: 5. The CDR3: CAISDGQGAYEQYF. CDR3 DNA: TGTGCCATCAGTGATGGGCAGGGGGCGTACGAGCAGTACTTC.

The chain recombines TRBV7-9 with TRBJ2-1; TRBD1 aligns across 7 bases. Germline assignment: CDR1 SEHNR and CDR2 FQNEAQ (reference sequence). There are 16 residues in the CDR3. V shed 5 bases, J shed 2 bases, and the junction held 9 bases outside the gene matches. CDR3 nucleotides: TGTGCCAGCAGCCCTAGGACAGGAGGCGCCTACAATGAGCAGTTCTTC. Translating gives CASSPRTGGAYNEQFF.

This clonotype was seen repeatedly, ten times or more. The V and J genes are TRBV5-4 and TRBJ2-3; 11 nucleotides align to TRBD2. Germline V gives CDR1 SGHNT, CDR2 YYREEE (reference sequence). This CDR3 is built from 19 residues. V shed 2 bases, J shed 0 bases, and the junction held 11 bases outside the gene matches. The CDR3 loop is CASSFPTSGSLSSTDTQYF. DNA of the CDR3: TGTGCCAGCAGCTTCCCAACTAGCGGGAGCTTGTCTAGCACAGATACGCAGTATTTT.

This clonotype was seen repeatedly, ten times or more. The chain employs TRBV7-2 and TRBJ2-7; TRBD2 matches at 9 bases. The CDR3 runs 15 residues. CDR1 SGHTA and CDR2 FQGNSA come from the germline V gene. The V gene end was trimmed by 5 bases and the J gene end by 2 bases; junction bases not matched to a gene: 7. The CDR3 reads CASSLSGGRAYEQYF. In nucleotides, the CDR3 is TGTGCCAGCAGCCTCTCGGGCGGGAGGGCCTACGAGCAGTACTTC.

This clonotype has just a few counts. The rearrangement links TRBV7-2 to TRBJ2-1; D may correspond to TRBD1 or TRBD2 (5 bases each). The V end was cut by 3 bases, the J end by 8 bases, with 11 bases between. The CDR3 runs 13 residues. The germline CDR1 and CDR2 sequences are SGHTA and FQGNSA. Written as DNA, the CDR3 is TGTGCCAGCAGCTTCAGCATGGGGGATGAGCAGTTCTTC. Protein sequence: CASSFSMGDEQFF. The full variable domain, with the rest looked up from reference TRBV7-2 and TRBJ2-1, is GAGVSQSPSNKVTEKGKDVELRCDPISGHTALYWYRQSLGQGLEFLIYFQGNSAPDKSGLPSDRFSAERTGGSVSTLTIQRTQQEDSAVYLCASSFSMGDEQFFGPGTRLTVL.

This clonotype showed up many times. The chain has TRBV20-1 and TRBJ2-1; tentatively, D is TRBD2 (5 bases). Germline lookup yields CDR1 DFQATT and CDR2 SNEGSKA (reference sequence). The CDR3 is 14 residues long. Trimming took 1 base from V and 4 from J, leaving 11 bases between them. CDR3 loop: CSARGRARYNEQFF. The CDR3 coding sequence is TGCAGTGCTAGAGGGCGGGCCAGGTACAATGAGCAGTTCTTC.

This clonotype was detected many times. The rearrangement joins TRBV20-1 to TRBJ2-1, with a weak D call TRBD2 (6 bases). Germline CDR1 DFQATT, CDR2 SNEGSKA (reference sequence). V was cut by 4 bases and J by 2 bases, with 18 bases left in between. The CDR3 is 16 amino acids. CDR3 in amino acids: CSAMTRGGPTYNEQFF. CDR3 coding DNA: TGCAGTGCTATGACACGGGGAGGCCCGACCTACAATGAGCAGTTCTTC.